This T cell receptor beta chain comes out of a study of beta chain features in type 1 diabetes. About the research overall: The patient and healthy donor groups were comparable for age, gender and cell yields.

The CDR3 loop spans 14 amino acids. The sequenced template was cDNA made from the entire isolated RNA. Measured with immunoSEQ multiplex PCR; TCRdb has only the in-frame clones, and not every one. The sample yields about 230,000 clones, around 10% seen once. A single heparinised draw of about 100 mL on average was taken per donor. This clone was counted only a few times. Its matching antigen is unknown. Findings and limits, study-wide: Within each of all four CD4+ subsets, Type 1 diabetes patients had TCRB CDR3s that were moderately but significantly shorter.

The clonotype was recovered from a woman aged 18-35 years in good health. The J gene is TRBJ1-2, the V gene TRBV12-2; the table's D call, TRBD1, has no DNA check behind it. TRBV12-2 constitutes a pseudogene. The sample was naive CD4+ T cells from blood. CDR3 region: CASRGDRANYGYTF. The CDR3 DNA is TGTGCAAGTCGGGGGGACAGAGCTAACTATGGCTACACCTTC.